This T cell receptor beta chain was retrieved from a study of CD4 T cells in relation to SARS-CoV-2 and coronaviruses. Study in general: Shared crossreactive spike epitopes were mapped to their HLA restriction. The study, taken as a whole, reports: Pre-pandemic and post-infection samples never came from the same donor.

About this clone itself: Its antigen is currently unknown.

CD4+ T cells from unexposed donors were obtained before the COVID-19 pandemic (2011-2018). Using immunoSEQ multiplex PCR, the repertoire was profiled, and TCRdb retains in-frame clones only, with some absent. The sample yields about 68,000 clones, approximately 93% seen once. Germline CDR1 WNHNN, CDR2 SYGVQD (reference sequence). Trimming stripped 4 bases from V and 6 bases from J, with 16 bases between. CDR3 length: 14 residues. The chain couples TRBV10-1 to TRBJ2-7, with D possibly matching TRBD1 (6 bases). Sequencing input: naive CD4+ T cells from PBMCs. Subset in this sample: naive CD4+ T cells isolated by negative enrichment. The origin of this receptor is a human donor in good health. The CDR3 reads CASSVAQGESEQYF. The CDR3 coding sequence is TGCGCCAGCAGTGTAGCACAGGGCGAAAGCGAGCAGTACTTC.